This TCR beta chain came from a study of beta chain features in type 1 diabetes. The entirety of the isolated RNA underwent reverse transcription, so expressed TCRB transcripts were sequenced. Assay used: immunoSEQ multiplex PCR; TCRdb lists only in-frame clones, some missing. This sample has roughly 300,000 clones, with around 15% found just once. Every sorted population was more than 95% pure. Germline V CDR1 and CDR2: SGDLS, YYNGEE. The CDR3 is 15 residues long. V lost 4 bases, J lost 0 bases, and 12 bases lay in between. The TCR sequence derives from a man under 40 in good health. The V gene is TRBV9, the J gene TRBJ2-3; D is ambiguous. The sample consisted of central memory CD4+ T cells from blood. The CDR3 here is CASSPAVKSTDTQYF. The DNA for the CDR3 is TGTGCCAGCAGCCCAGCAGTAAAAAGCACAGATACGCAGTATTTT.